The 24 T cell receptor beta chains in this list originate from one sample, sequenced in a study of shared clonotypes between healthy human individuals. TCRdb's copy holds only in-frame clones and misses some; the assay was immunoSEQ multiplex PCR. Here the sample spans over a million clones, about 98.5% being singletons. Sequencing input: naive CD4+ T cells sorted from blood. Subset indicated: CD45RA+ positively selected. These receptors all stem from a man aged 30 to 39 in good health.

The chain has TRBV18 and TRBJ2-2; no clear D gene. Per germline, CDR1 KGHSH and CDR2 LQKENI. Trimming cost V 4 bases and J 0 bases, with 9 bases left between them. The CDR3 has 15 amino acids. CDR3 nucleotides: TGTGCCAGCTCACACAGATCCCCGAACACCGGGGAGCTGTTTTTT. It translates to CASSHRSPNTGELFF.

The chain is built from TRBV9 and TRBJ2-7; tentative D call: TRBD1 (5 bases). The CDR3 has 15 residues. Germline V CDR1 and CDR2: SGDLS, YYNGEE. V dropped 2 bases and J dropped 2 bases, with 14 bases sitting between them. The DNA for the CDR3 is TGTGCCAGCAGCGTTGGGGCAGCAAACACCTACGAGCAGTACTTC. The encoded protein is CASSVGAANTYEQYF.

The rearrangement links TRBV28 to TRBJ1-1; D remains unclear. Germline CDR1 MDHEN, CDR2 SYDVKM. The CDR3 is 11 residues long. Trimming left V 6 bases short and J 2 bases short, with 4 bases between. Here the CDR3 DNA reads TGTGCCAGCAGGAAAAACACTGAAGCTTTCTTT. It translates to CASRKNTEAFF.

V usage is TRBV28 and J usage is TRBJ2-7; D is possibly TRBD1 (7 bases). Germline-derived CDR1 and CDR2 are MDHEN and SYDVKM. With 5 bases removed from V and 2 bases from J, the gap between germline ends came to 16 bases. This CDR3 is built from 15 residues. The CDR3 DNA is TGTGCCAGCAGTCTTGCGGGGACAGCACCCTACGAGCAGTACTTC. Encoded protein: CASSLAGTAPYEQYF.

The CDR3 coding sequence is TGTGCCAGCAGCGCCCAAGGACTTTTTCCATCCTACGAGCAGTACTTC. Its protein is CASSAQGLFPSYEQYF. The rearrangement uses TRBV9 and TRBJ2-7; D might be TRBD2 (5 bases). CDR3 length equals 16 residues. Germline V CDR1 and CDR2: SGDLS, YYNGEE. Trimming pared 3 bases from V and 1 base from J, leaving 17 bases between.

CDR3 region: CASSLASGGAPYEQYF. The CDR3 bases are TGTGCCAGCAGCTTAGCCTCCGGGGGGGCCCCCTACGAGCAGTACTTC. The chain has TRBV7-6 and TRBJ2-7; TRBD2 agrees at 8 bases. The length of the CDR3 is 16 residues. Germline V gene data show CDR1 as SGHVS and CDR2 as FNYEAQ. V shed 0 bases and J 2 bases; nucleotides not matched to a gene: 6. The full variable domain, rest sourced from reference TRBV7-6 and TRBJ2-7, is GAGVSQSPRYKVTKRGQDVALRCDPISGHVSLYWYRQALGQGPEFLTYFNYEAQQDKSGLPNDRFSAERPEGSISTLTIQRTEQRDSAMYRCASSLASGGAPYEQYFGPGTRLTVT.

To note about this clone: One junction end does not reproduce the germline sequence, and a read error may be involved. This chain connects TRBV10-1 to TRBJ2-2; D possibly corresponds to TRBD1 (6 bases). In germline, CDR1 is WNHNN, CDR2 SYGVQD (reference sequence). The CDR3 totals 14 residues. CDR3 DNA sequence: TGCGCCACCAGTTGGGGGCTTAACACCGGGGAGCTGTTTTTT. Translating gives CATSWGLNTGELFF.

V gene TRBV5-1 combines with J gene TRBJ1-3, with D possibly being TRBD1 (5 bases). Germline-derived CDR1 and CDR2 are SGHRS and YFSETQ. The ends were cut back, 7 bases at V and 0 bases at J, with 14 bases in the middle. This CDR3 is 15 amino acids long. CDR3 amino acids: CASRDGPVSGNTIYF. The CDR3 region has the DNA TGCGCCAGCCGGGACGGACCGGTCTCTGGAAACACCATATATTTT.

The chain carries TRBV7-9 and TRBJ2-7; TRBD2 aligns across 10 bases. Germline V CDR1 and CDR2: SEHNR, FQNEAQ (reference sequence). Trimming at V came to 10 bases and at J to 4 bases, leaving 7 bases not matched to a gene. The CDR3 is made up of 13 amino acids. The CDR3 region is CATSGTSAYEQYF. Written as DNA, the CDR3 is TGTGCCACCTCCGGGACTAGCGCATACGAGCAGTACTTC.

This clone was recorded once. This rearrangement joins TRBV5-4 to TRBJ2-3; tentative D call: TRBD1 (6 bases). V lost 3 bases and J lost 0, with 11 bases in between. From germline, CDR1 is SGHNT and CDR2 YYREEE (reference sequence). This CDR3 has 15 amino acids. The CDR3 region is CASSSRTESTDTQYF. The DNA for the CDR3 is TGTGCCAGCAGCTCGAGGACAGAGAGCACAGATACGCAGTATTTT.

The chain recombines TRBV19 with TRBJ2-1; tentatively, D is TRBD2 (6 bases). Deletions cut 5 bases from V and 5 bases from J, with 13 bases between. Germline values: CDR1 LNHDA, CDR2 SQIVND (reference sequence). CDR3 length equals 14 residues. Here the CDR3 reads CASSLGLTNNEQFF. CDR3 bases: TGTGCCAGTAGTCTGGGACTTACTAACAATGAGCAGTTCTTC.

The V gene is TRBV30, the J gene TRBJ2-4; no clear D. CDR1 GTSNPN and CDR2 SVGIG come from the germline V gene (reference sequence). The germline V and J ends were trimmed by 1 base and 3 bases, with 10 bases remaining between them. The CDR3 is made up of 14 amino acids. CDR3 DNA: TGTGCCTGGAGTGGGACGTTATTCAAAAACATTCAGTACTTC. Amino acid sequence: CAWSGTLFKNIQYF.

Remarks on this clone: The sample carries other DNA sequences with the same CDR3. J is TRBJ2-3 and V is TRBV5-1; weak D call: TRBD1 (6 bases). The germline gives CDR1 SGHRS, CDR2 YFSETQ. The CDR3 is made up of 13 amino acids. V dropped 1 base and J dropped 3 bases, with 6 bases sitting between them. The CDR3 nucleotides are TGCGCCAGCAGCTTGCAGGGGACAGATACGCAGTATTTT. Protein product: CASSLQGTDTQYF.

Here the CDR3 DNA reads TGTGCCTGGTCTGGGAGGGGGGCACATCAGCCCCAGCATTTT. It codes for CAWSGRGAHQPQHF. This rearrangement joins TRBV30 to TRBJ1-5; possible D gene TRBD1, 6 bases. Per the germline V gene, CDR1 is GTSNPN and CDR2 is SVGIG (reference sequence). The CDR3 is 14 residues long. V lost 5 bases and J lost 5, with 16 bases in between.

V usage is TRBV27 and J usage is TRBJ1-5, with a tentative D call TRBD1 (6 bases). This CDR3 spans 14 amino acids. Germline values: CDR1 MNHEY, CDR2 SMNVEV (reference sequence). V lost 8 bases and J 6 bases, leaving 17 bases between the germline ends. CDR3 DNA sequence: TGTGCCAGCCAATCCGGGGGGCGCCTTCAGCCCCAGCATTTT. This codes for CASQSGGRLQPQHF.

Of note for this clone: Other DNA sequences in this specimen translate into the identical CDR3. This chain uses TRBV5-1 with TRBJ2-1; 7 bases map to TRBD2. Germline CDR1 and CDR2: SGHRS and YFSETQ. The CDR3 totals 16 residues. V gave up 4 bases and J gave up 0 bases; unmatched junction bases: 7. For the CDR3, the DNA is TGCGCCAGCAGCCTAGCTAGCGGAAGCTCCTACAATGAGCAGTTCTTC. Protein sequence: CASSLASGSSYNEQFF.

With regard to this clone: At the DNA level, this CDR3 is encoded by other sequences in the same sample as well. The J gene is TRBJ2-5, the V gene TRBV18; D remains ambiguous. The V end was cut by 3 bases, the J end by 1 base, with 6 bases between. Germline assignment: CDR1 KGHSH and CDR2 LQKENI. The CDR3 has 13 amino acids. CDR3 residues: CASSPTPQETQYF. The DNA of the CDR3 is TGTGCCAGCTCACCGACACCCCAAGAGACCCAGTACTTC. The full variable domain, completed using reference TRBV18 and TRBJ2-5, is NAGVMQNPRHLVRRRGQEARLRCSPMKGHSHVYWYRQLPEEGLKFMVYLQKENIIDESGMPKERFSAEFPKEGPSILRIQQVVRGDSAAYFCASSPTPQETQYFGPGTRLLVL.

The J gene is TRBJ2-5, the V gene TRBV2, with TRBD2 matching over 7 bases. CDR3 size: 14 residues. Germline lookup yields CDR1 SNHLY and CDR2 FYNNEI. V shed 7 bases, J shed 0 bases, and the junction held 5 bases outside the gene matches. In nucleotides, the CDR3 is TGTGCCAGCATCGCGGGAGAGTACCAAGAGACCCAGTACTTC. Amino acids: CASIAGEYQETQYF.

The chain is built from TRBV6-1 and TRBJ1-2, with unresolved D. With 1 base removed from V and 2 bases from J, the gap between germline ends came to 11 bases. CDR3 length: 15 amino acids. Germline loops: CDR1 MNHNS, CDR2 SASEGT. The CDR3 DNA follows: TGTGCCAGCAGTGAAGGGCCTCTTGAGAACTATGGCTACACCTTC. This sequence encodes CASSEGPLENYGYTF.

V gene TRBV29-1 combines with J gene TRBJ1-1; 8 nucleotides agree with TRBD1. The CDR3 is made up of 15 amino acids. Germline V gene data show CDR1 as SQVTM and CDR2 as ANQGSEA. With 2 bases clipped from V and 5 bases from J, the junction kept 10 bases outside the gene matches. CDR3 region: CSVETNDRGWTEAFF. For the CDR3, the DNA is TGCAGCGTTGAAACGAACGACAGGGGATGGACTGAAGCTTTCTTT.

The chain recombines TRBV5-4 with TRBJ2-1; 10 bases fit TRBD2. This CDR3 is built from 16 residues. The V gene's germline CDR1 is SGHNT and CDR2 YYREEE (reference sequence). Germline trimming cut 0 bases from V and 7 bases from J; bases unmatched to any gene: 7. DNA for the CDR3: TGTGCCAGCAGCTTGGAACTAGCGGGAAGAACGAATGAGCAGTTCTTC. Translation gives CASSLELAGRTNEQFF. The variable domain in full, with the rest retrieved from reference TRBV5-4 and TRBJ2-1, is ETGVTQSPTHLIKTRGQQVTLRCSSQSGHNTVSWYQQALGQGPQFIFQYYREEENGRGNFPPRFSGLQFPNYSSELNVNALELDDSALYLCASSLELAGRTNEQFFGPGTRLTVL.

The chain couples TRBV7-3 to TRBJ2-5; 8 nucleotides align to TRBD1. V lost 5 bases and J lost 5; bases outside the gene matches: 13. Germline V lookup: CDR1 SGHTA, CDR2 FQGTGA. The CDR3 loop spans 16 amino acids. In DNA, the CDR3 is TGTGCCAGCAGCCCCCAGCGCGGACAGGGCAGGGAGACCCAGTACTTC. This encodes CASSPQRGQGRETQYF.

The CDR3 protein is CASSLVLAGEQFF. The CDR3 DNA reads TGTGCCAGCAGCCTAGTCCTAGCGGGAGAACAGTTCTTC. The V call is TRBV11-2, the J call TRBJ2-1, with 10 nucleotides matching TRBD2. This CDR3 has 13 amino acids. Germline CDR1 SGHAT, CDR2 FQNNGV. V dropped 5 bases and J dropped 13; count of bases not matched to a gene: 8.

This chain uses TRBV19 with TRBJ1-2; 7 bases fit TRBD1. The CDR3 length is 11 residues. The junction had 6 bases not matched to a gene; V was cut back by 10 bases and J by 7 bases. Germline V gene lookup returns CDR1 LNHDA and CDR2 SQIVND (reference sequence). For the CDR3, the DNA is TGTGCCATCAGACAGGGCGGTGGCTACACCTTC. This translates into CAIRQGGGYTF.